The T cell receptor beta chain described here comes from a study of cytomegalovirus exposure and HLA in healthy donors. Study summary: Across a few hundred genotyped donors, roughly 85% landed in the Caucasian-associated ancestry cluster. Study-wide points: An analysis was carried out at a later point. It showed that HLA-associated TCR beta chains were more clonally expanded than equally common non-associated chains. Follow-up analysis found HLA locus-dependent TCR association rates, highest for DRB1 and lowest for HLA-C. Information on immune exposure was restricted to one variable (CMV serostatus).

Notes on this clone: The antigen is unknown.

60 Vbeta and 13 Jbeta primers were used in PCR. Sequencing used immunoSEQ multiplex PCR; TCRdb keeps in-frame clones, though not all of them. The table records about 140,000 clones, about 70% of them present only once. CDR1 is MDHEN and CDR2 is SYDVKM in the germline V gene. The CDR3 has 13 residues. V lost 5 bases to trimming and J lost 5 bases; unmatched junction nucleotides: 2. The specimen was PBMCs. This clonotype was sampled from a man aged 30 to 39 in good health and CMV-seropositive. V and J are TRBV28 and TRBJ1-2; 10 nucleotides align to TRBD1. The CDR3 sequence is CASSRTGGYGYTF. The CDR3 region has the DNA TGTGCCAGCAGTAGGACAGGGGGTTATGGCTACACCTTC.